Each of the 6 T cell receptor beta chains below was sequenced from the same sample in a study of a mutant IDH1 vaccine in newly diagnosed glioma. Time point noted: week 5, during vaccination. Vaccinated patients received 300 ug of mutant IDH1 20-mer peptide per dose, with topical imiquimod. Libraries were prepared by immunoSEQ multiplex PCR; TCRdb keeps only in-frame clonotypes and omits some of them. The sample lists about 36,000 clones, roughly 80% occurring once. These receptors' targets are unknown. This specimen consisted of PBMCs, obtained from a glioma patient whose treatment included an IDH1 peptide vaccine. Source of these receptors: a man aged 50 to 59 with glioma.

The CDR3 sequence is CASSFRTGGFNEKLFF. Written as DNA, the CDR3 is TGTGCCAGCAGCTTTAGAACAGGGGGATTTAATGAAAAACTGTTTTTT. This chain uses TRBV5-6 with TRBJ1-4; TRBD1 agrees at 8 bases. Germline-derived CDR1 and CDR2 are SGHDT and YYEEEE. This CDR3 is built from 16 residues. Trimming at V came to 2 bases and at J to 4 bases, leaving 7 bases not matched to a gene.

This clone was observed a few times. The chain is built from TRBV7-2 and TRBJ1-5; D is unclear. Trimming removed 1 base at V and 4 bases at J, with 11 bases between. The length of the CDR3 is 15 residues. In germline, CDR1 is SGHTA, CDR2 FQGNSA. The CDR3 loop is CASSLGLGGNQPQHF. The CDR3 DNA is TGTGCCAGCAGCTTAGGACTCGGCGGTAATCAGCCCCAGCATTTT.

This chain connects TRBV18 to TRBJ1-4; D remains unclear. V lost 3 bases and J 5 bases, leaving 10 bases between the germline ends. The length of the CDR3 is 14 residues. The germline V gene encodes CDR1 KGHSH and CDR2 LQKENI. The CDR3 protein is CASSPNAENEKLFF. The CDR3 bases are TGTGCCAGCTCACCGAACGCGGAAAATGAAAAACTGTTTTTT.

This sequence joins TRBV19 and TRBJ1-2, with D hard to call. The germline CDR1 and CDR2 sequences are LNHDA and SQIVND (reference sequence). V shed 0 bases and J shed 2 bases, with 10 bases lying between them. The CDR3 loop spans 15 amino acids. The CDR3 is CASSIDRGTNYGYTF. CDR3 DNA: TGTGCCAGTAGTATAGATCGAGGAACCAACTATGGCTACACCTTC.

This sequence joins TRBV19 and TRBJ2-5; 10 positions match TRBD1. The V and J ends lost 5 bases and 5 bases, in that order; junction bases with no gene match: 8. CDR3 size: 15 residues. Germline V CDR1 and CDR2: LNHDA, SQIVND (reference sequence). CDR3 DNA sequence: TGTGCCAGTAGTTTATTTGACAGGGGGCTGGAGACCCAGTACTTC. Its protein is CASSLFDRGLETQYF. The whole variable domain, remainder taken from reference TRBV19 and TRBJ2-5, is DGGITQSPKYLFRKEGQNVTLSCEQNLNHDAMYWYRQDPGQGLRLIYYSQIVNDFQKGDIAEGYSVSREKKESFPLTVTSAQKNPTAFYLCASSLFDRGLETQYFGPGTRLLVL.

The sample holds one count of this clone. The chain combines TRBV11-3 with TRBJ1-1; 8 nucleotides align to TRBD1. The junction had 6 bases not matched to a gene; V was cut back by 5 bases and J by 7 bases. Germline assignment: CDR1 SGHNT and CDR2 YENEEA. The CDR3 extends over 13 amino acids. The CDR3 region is CASSQGALIEAFF. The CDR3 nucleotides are TGTGCCAGCAGCCAGGGGGCGCTGATTGAAGCTTTCTTT.